This entry lists 30 T cell receptor beta chains sequenced from one sample in a study of blood T cells in healthy people across ages. Alongside a J-beta primer mix, a sample-barcoded 5' primer served in a second PCR lasting about 7 to 12 cycles. MiXCR was run by TCRdb on the 5' RACE reads, yielding one entry per CDR3 protein. The sample contains roughly 1.4 million distinct CDR3 sequences, 45% to 70% of which appear only once. Sequencing input: blood. These receptors were taken from a man between 18 and 29 years old in good health.

This chain connects TRBV28 to TRBJ2-7; TRBD2 aligns across 14 bases. With 2 bases clipped from V and 0 bases from J, the junction kept 9 bases outside the gene matches. Germline assignment: CDR1 MDHEN and CDR2 SYDVKM. The CDR3 is made up of 19 amino acids. Written as DNA, the CDR3 is TGTGCCAGCAGTTTAGATCGGACTAGCGGGGGGTTCCTCTCCTACGAGCAGTACTTC. It encodes CASSLDRTSGGFLSYEQYF.

This chain uses TRBV20-1 with TRBJ2-3, with D possibly being TRBD1 (6 bases). The ends were cut back, 2 bases at V and 0 bases at J, with 12 bases in the middle. Germline values: CDR1 DFQATT, CDR2 SNEGSKA (reference sequence). The CDR3 is 15 residues long. The CDR3 DNA follows: TGCAGTGCTAGACAGGACAGCTATAGCACAGATACGCAGTATTTT. This translates into CSARQDSYSTDTQYF.

In its sample, this clonotype was seen once. The rearrangement links TRBV29-1 to TRBJ1-3, with D possibly TRBD1 on 6 matching bases. The CDR3 spans 14 residues. V lost 4 bases and J 2 bases, leaving 12 bases between the germline ends. Germline assignment: CDR1 SQVTM and CDR2 ANQGSEA. In nucleotides, the CDR3 is TGCAGCGTTGTAGGCAGGGGAGCTGGAAACACCATATATTTT. It is translated as CSVVGRGAGNTIYF.

This sequence joins TRBV2 and TRBJ1-2; D is ambiguous. Per germline, CDR1 SNHLY and CDR2 FYNNEI. The CDR3 consists of 15 residues. Trimming shortened V by 7 bases and J by 3 bases, and 18 bases separated the two germline ends. CDR3 in amino acids: CASKLEAALDYGYTF. The DNA of the CDR3 is TGTGCCAGCAAACTCGAGGCCGCCCTAGACTATGGCTACACCTTC. Based on the CDR3 plus reference TRBV2 and TRBJ1-2, the full variable domain is EPEVTQTPSHQVTQMGQEVILRCVPISNHLYFYWYRQILGQKVEFLVSFYNNEISEKSEIFDDQFSVERPDGSNFTLKIRSTKLEDSAMYFCASKLEAALDYGYTFGSGTRLTVV.

The sample holds one count of this clonotype. The chain links TRBV4-1 to TRBJ1-6; the D is unclear. The V end was cut by 3 bases, the J end by 6 bases, with 15 bases between. The CDR3 is 16 amino acids. The V gene's germline CDR1 is MGHRA and CDR2 YSYEKL. DNA of the CDR3: TGCGCCAGCAGCCAGCCTTATATCCGGGGTAATTCACCCCTCCACTTT. It is translated as CASSQPYIRGNSPLHF.

Turning to this clonotype: A read error may produce the germline difference seen at one junction end. As DNA, the CDR3 is TGCAGTGCTAGACCACCCATCTCTGGGGTCAACGTCCTGACTTTC. Translated, it gives CSARPPISGVNVLTF. The gene calls are TRBV20-1 and TRBJ2-6; D remains ambiguous. Germline CDR1 is DFQATT and CDR2 is SNEGSKA (reference sequence). CDR3 length equals 15 residues.

This clonotype showed up just a few times. A single base separates this from a much larger clone, so it may be a read error. The CDR3 region is CASSLFEQFF. In DNA, the CDR3 is TGTGCCAGCAGCTTATTTGAGCAGTTCTTC. This rearrangement joins TRBV12-3 or TRBV12-4 to TRBJ2-1, with no clear D. The CDR3 length is 10 residues. V was shortened by 6 bases and J by 9 bases, with 6 bases between the two germline ends.

The V call is TRBV4-3, the J call TRBJ2-3; either TRBD1 or TRBD2 may supply D (6 bases each). Per the germline V gene, CDR1 is LGHNA and CDR2 is YSLEER. The CDR3 has 18 residues. Trimming took off 0 bases at V and 3 bases at J, with 19 bases between the two ends. This CDR3 is CASSQDWTAGGGTDTQYF. CDR3 sequence (DNA): TGCGCCAGCAGCCAAGATTGGACGGCCGGAGGGGGGACAGATACGCAGTATTTT.

This clonotype was seen more than once but under ten times. This chain uses TRBV7-2 with TRBJ2-2; TRBD1 might be the D (5 bases). Germline lookup yields CDR1 SGHTA and CDR2 FQGNSA. V dropped 3 bases and J dropped 4 bases, with 15 bases sitting between them. CDR3 length: 16 amino acids. The CDR3 here is CASSFPRVWVTGELFF. CDR3 nucleotides: TGTGCCAGCAGCTTCCCCAGGGTGTGGGTCACCGGGGAGCTGTTTTTT.

With regard to this clonotype: Relative to the germline gene, one junction end is altered; a read error may explain this. This chain joins TRBV9 and TRBJ1-4; unclear D gene. The CDR3 sequence is 14 residues long. CDR1 and CDR2 from the germline V gene are SGDLS and YYNGEE. The CDR3 coding sequence is TGTGCCAGCATCGTAGCGGGTAATAGGGAAAAACTGTTTTTT. Translating it yields CASIVAGNREKLFF. Combining the CDR3 with reference TRBV9 and TRBJ1-4 gives the whole variable domain DSGVTQTPKHLITATGQRVTLRCSPRSGDLSVYWYQQSLDQGLQFLIQYYNGEERAKGNILERFSAQQFPDLHSELNLSSLELGDSALYFCASIVAGNREKLFFGSGTQLSVL.

The V call is TRBV28, the J call TRBJ2-3, with TRBD2 identical over 9 bases. The CDR3 sequence is 16 residues long. After removal of 8 bases from V and 3 bases from J, the junction contained 12 bases not matched to a gene. Germline V gene lookup returns CDR1 MDHEN and CDR2 SYDVKM. The CDR3 coding sequence is TGTGCCAGCCATAGCGGGGTAGCGGGAGTTACAGATACGCAGTATTTT. Amino acids: CASHSGVAGVTDTQYF.

This clonotype has a handful of counts. The genes are TRBV29-1 and TRBJ1-2, with D possibly being TRBD1 (5 bases). V lost 4 bases to trimming and J lost 1 base, with 10 bases between them. Germline CDR1 is SQVTM and CDR2 is ANQGSEA. The CDR3 covers 13 residues. CDR3 loop: CSVGQGGNYGYTF. For the CDR3, the DNA is TGCAGCGTTGGGCAGGGAGGTAACTATGGCTACACCTTC.

The CDR3 here is CASSAVGGYEQYF. The DNA for the CDR3 is TGTGCCAGCAGCGCTGTGGGGGGCTACGAGCAGTACTTC. The V call is TRBV7-9, the J call TRBJ2-7; D may be TRBD2 (6 bases). The CDR3 covers 13 residues. V was clipped by 5 bases and J by 3 bases, with 11 bases between them. Per germline, CDR1 SEHNR and CDR2 FQNEAQ (reference sequence).

The rearrangement uses TRBV10-3 and TRBJ1-6; 8 bases are a match to TRBD1. Germline CDR1 ENHRY, CDR2 SYGVKD. V dropped 10 bases and J dropped 11; count of bases not matched to a gene: 13. CDR3 length: 14 residues. The chain's CDR3 is CATSRQGLGTPLHF. CDR3 coding DNA: TGTGCCACCTCGCGACAGGGGCTCGGGACACCCCTCCACTTT.

The chain uses TRBV27 and TRBJ2-1; D is possibly TRBD2 (6 bases). Germline V lookup: CDR1 MNHEY, CDR2 SMNVEV (reference sequence). V dropped 0 bases and J dropped 12 bases, with 12 bases sitting between them. This CDR3 has 13 amino acids. CDR3 nucleotide sequence: TGTGCCAGCAGTTTATCTGAGGACTACGGGCAGTTCTTC. This translates into CASSLSEDYGQFF.

The chain is built from TRBV28 and TRBJ2-7; tentatively, D is TRBD1 (7 bases). The ends were cut back, 0 bases at V and 2 bases at J, with 14 bases in the middle. CDR3 length: 16 amino acids. Per the germline V gene, CDR1 is MDHEN and CDR2 is SYDVKM. The CDR3: CASSLWEQGTPYEQYF. The CDR3 DNA sequence: TGTGCCAGCAGTTTATGGGAACAGGGGACTCCCTACGAGCAGTACTTC.

The chain joins TRBV14 to TRBJ2-1; 9 positions agree with TRBD2. Germline V CDR1 and CDR2: SGHDN, FVKESK. The CDR3 spans 16 residues. The V gene end was trimmed by 5 bases and the J gene end by 2 bases; junction bases not matched to a gene: 7. The CDR3 nucleotides are TGTGCCAGCAGCGCTCGACTAGCGGACACCTACAATGAGCAGTTCTTC. Its protein is CASSARLADTYNEQFF.

Details on this clonotype: Sequence at one end of the junction differs from germline and may be a read error. The chain employs TRBV12-3 or TRBV12-4 and TRBJ2-1; D is unresolved. The CDR3 is 11 residues long. CDR3 sequence reads: CASSLGQFPFF. The CDR3 region has the DNA TGTGCCAGTAGTTTAGGTCAATTTCCGTTCTTC.

V is TRBV15 and J is TRBJ2-5; D call uncertain. The CDR3 extends over 16 amino acids. The V and J ends lost 0 bases and 3 bases respectively, with 14 bases between them. Germline V gives CDR1 LNHNV, CDR2 YYDKDF (reference sequence). In nucleotides, the CDR3 is TGTGCCACCAGCAGAGATACCCGACTGGCTAAAGAGACCCAGTACTTC. Residues: CATSRDTRLAKETQYF.

The V call is TRBV20-1, the J call TRBJ2-7, with D maybe TRBD1 (5 bases). Trimming took 1 base from V and 5 from J, leaving 18 bases between them. The V gene's germline CDR1 is DFQATT and CDR2 SNEGSKA (reference sequence). The CDR3 runs 15 residues. CDR3 loop: CSARARRRGNNEQYF. CDR3 coding DNA: TGCAGTGCTAGAGCTCGAAGAAGGGGCAATAACGAGCAGTACTTC.

V usage is TRBV2 and J usage is TRBJ1-1; tentative D call: TRBD1 (6 bases). The V and J ends lost 9 bases and 0 bases respectively, with 11 bases between them. The CDR3 loop spans 13 amino acids. The germline gives CDR1 SNHLY, CDR2 FYNNEI. CDR3 coding DNA: TGTGCCAGTGGGGGCGGGATGAACACTGAAGCTTTCTTT. This translates into CASGGGMNTEAFF. Based on the CDR3 plus reference TRBV2 and TRBJ1-1, the full variable domain is EPEVTQTPSHQVTQMGQEVILRCVPISNHLYFYWYRQILGQKVEFLVSFYNNEISEKSEIFDDQFSVERPDGSNFTLKIRSTKLEDSAMYFCASGGGMNTEAFFGQGTRLTVV.

This chain uses TRBV7-9 with TRBJ1-2; D not resolved. The CDR3 consists of 16 residues. CDR1 SEHNR and CDR2 FQNEAQ come from the germline V gene (reference sequence). V dropped 0 bases and J dropped 4 bases, with 15 bases sitting between them. Here the CDR3 DNA reads TGTGCCAGCAGCTTAGCGCTAACGGAGCTGACCTATGGCTACACCTTC. It translates to CASSLALTELTYGYTF.

V and J are TRBV6-5 and TRBJ1-2; possible D gene TRBD1, 6 bases. V lost 6 bases and J 5 bases, leaving 13 bases between the germline ends. Germline CDR1 is MNHEY and CDR2 is SVGAGI. The CDR3 length is 13 residues. This chain's CDR3 is CASSRRQVYGYTF. In nucleotides, the CDR3 is TGTGCCAGCAGCCGACGACAGGTTTATGGCTACACCTTC.

The rearrangement links TRBV9 to TRBJ1-2; D remains unclear. The ends were cut back, 6 bases at V and 6 bases at J, with 18 bases in the middle. The CDR3 loop spans 14 amino acids. In germline, CDR1 is SGDLS, CDR2 YYNGEE. The CDR3, as DNA: TGTGCCAGCACCGCGGACGCCCGGCGAGATGGCTACACCTTC. Translating gives CASTADARRDGYTF.

The chain has TRBV20-1 and TRBJ1-2; D call uncertain. Trimming took 5 bases from V and 6 from J, leaving 16 bases between them. The length of the CDR3 is 13 residues. Per germline, CDR1 DFQATT and CDR2 SNEGSKA (reference sequence). This chain's CDR3 is CSAPPPGANGYTF. DNA of the CDR3: TGCAGTGCTCCCCCACCGGGAGCGAATGGCTACACCTTC.

The gene calls are TRBV25-1 and TRBJ2-7, with D maybe TRBD1 (5 bases). The CDR3 is made up of 12 amino acids. Germline-derived CDR1 and CDR2 are MGHDK and SYGVNS. The V gene lost 6 bases and the J gene lost 5 bases, with 11 bases spanning the gap. The CDR3 region is CASSAGIDEQYF. CDR3 DNA sequence: TGTGCCAGCAGCGCAGGGATTGACGAGCAGTACTTC.

The rearrangement uses TRBV29-1 and TRBJ1-4; D gene unclear. The germline V and J ends were trimmed by 4 bases and 4 bases, with 10 bases remaining between them. The CDR3 is 13 amino acids. Germline V gene lookup returns CDR1 SQVTM and CDR2 ANQGSEA. The CDR3 region is CSVGLGFNEKLFF. CDR3 DNA sequence: TGCAGCGTTGGGTTGGGATTTAATGAAAAACTGTTTTTT. Combining the CDR3 with reference TRBV29-1 and TRBJ1-4 gives the whole variable domain SAVISQKPSRDICQRGTSLTIQCQVDSQVTMMFWYRQQPGQSLTLIATANQGSEATYESGFVIDKFPISRPNLTFSTLTVSNMSPEDSSIYLCSVGLGFNEKLFFGSGTQLSVL.

This sequence joins TRBV2 and TRBJ2-3, with 12 positions matching TRBD2. The CDR3 runs 13 residues. The V and J ends lost 11 bases and 6 bases, in that order; junction bases with no gene match: 6. The germline V gene encodes CDR1 SNHLY and CDR2 FYNNEI. CDR3 DNA: TGTGCCGACAGACTAGCGGGGGAGGATACGCAGTATTTT. Protein product: CADRLAGEDTQYF.

This clonotype has only a few counts. V usage is TRBV21-1 and J usage is TRBJ1-6; TRBD1, the table's D call, lacks a check against the DNA. TRBV21-1 represents a pseudogene. This CDR3 region has 14 residues. The CDR3 reads CASVGLAGNSPLHF. The CDR3 bases are TGTGCCAGCGTAGGGTTGGCAGGGAATTCACCCCTCCACTTT.

The rearrangement uses TRBV6-2 or TRBV6-3 and TRBJ2-4; TRBD1 matches at 11 bases. Matching the DNA end better, TRBJ2-7 makes the J call doubtful. Germline lookup yields CDR1 MNHEY and CDR2 SVGEGT. This CDR3 comprises 18 residues. CDR3 DNA sequence: TGTGCCAGCAGTTACGGCCGGGACAGGGGGAGAACTAACTACGAGCAGTACTTC. It translates to CASSYGRDRGRTNYEQYF.